This entry lists 22 T cell receptor beta chains sequenced from one sample in a study of T cell changes during pregnancy in multiple sclerosis. Using immunoSEQ multiplex PCR, the repertoire was profiled, and TCRdb retains in-frame clones only, with some absent. The sample consists of tens of thousands of clones, 75% to 95% of them appearing once. The sequencing here drew on peripheral blood, taken after pregnancy. These receptors were collected from a female donor in good health, enrolled as a control in a pregnancy study.

The chain carries TRBV7-2 and TRBJ2-7, with D perhaps TRBD2 (6 bases). The CDR3 totals 14 residues. CDR1 and CDR2 from the germline V gene are SGHTA and FQGNSA. With 5 bases removed from V and 3 bases from J, the gap between germline ends came to 14 bases. The chain's CDR3 is CASSPWDSVYEQYF. The DNA for the CDR3 is TGTGCCAGCAGCCCATGGGACTCCGTCTACGAGCAGTACTTC.

The chain joins TRBV23-1 to TRBJ1-3, with 9 bases matching TRBD1. TRBV23-1 is reported as an ORF; its role is uncertain. The V segment lost 2 bases and the J segment 2 bases; nucleotides outside the gene matches: 10. The CDR3 consists of 18 residues. The CDR3 DNA reads as TGCGCCAGCAGTCAAGACGGATCAGGACAGGGGACTGGAAACACCATATATTTT. This translates into CASSQDGSGQGTGNTIYF.

This chain's CDR3 is CASRTQGRGTEAFF. CDR3 coding DNA: TGTGCCAGCAGGACACAGGGGCGGGGTACTGAAGCTTTCTTT. The V gene is TRBV25-1, the J gene TRBJ1-1; TRBD1 matches 7 bases. The CDR3 consists of 14 residues. V shed 6 bases and J 5 bases; nucleotides not matched to a gene: 9. From germline, CDR1 is MGHDK and CDR2 SYGVNS.

This rearrangement joins TRBV4-3 to TRBJ2-3; D perhaps matches TRBD2 (5 bases). This CDR3 is built from 15 residues. V gave up 0 bases and J gave up 6 bases, with 13 bases separating them. The germline V gene has CDR1 LGHNA and CDR2 YSLEER. CDR3 loop: CASSQDRPPGDTQYF. DNA of the CDR3: TGCGCCAGCAGCCAAGATCGGCCTCCGGGGGATACGCAGTATTTT.

The chain is built from TRBV27 and TRBJ1-1; TRBD1 matches 8 bases. The CDR3 length is 15 residues. Looked up from germline, CDR1 is MNHEY and CDR2 is SMNVEV (reference sequence). J was trimmed by 2 bases and V by 4 bases; bases with no gene match: 6. The CDR3 protein is CASSSAGTGNTEAFF. In DNA, the CDR3 is TGTGCCAGCAGTTCAGCCGGGACAGGAAACACTGAAGCTTTCTTT.

The chain has TRBV5-4 and TRBJ2-4, with 12 bases matching TRBD1. V trimming: 4 bases; J trimming: 0 bases; junction bases outside the gene matches: 8. CDR3 length equals 18 residues. Germline assignment: CDR1 SGHNT and CDR2 YYREEE (reference sequence). CDR3 nucleotides: TGTGCCAGCAGCGCGGGGACAGGGGGCGGACTAGCCAAAAACATTCAGTACTTC. Encoded protein: CASSAGTGGGLAKNIQYF.

The chain uses TRBV4-3 and TRBJ1-2, with D perhaps matching TRBD1 (5 bases). The germline CDR1 and CDR2 sequences are LGHNA and YSLEER. The V gene lost 1 base and the J gene lost 2 bases, with 11 bases spanning the gap. The CDR3 runs to 15 residues. The CDR3 reads CASSQGRGSNYGYTF. The CDR3 bases are TGCGCCAGCAGCCAAGGGCGGGGGAGCAACTATGGCTACACCTTC.

The CDR3 region has the DNA TGTGGGTTGAAGGGACTAGCCAAAAACATTCAGTACTTC. Translating gives CGLKGLAKNIQYF. The chain couples TRBV30 to TRBJ2-4; D perhaps matches TRBD2 (6 bases). The germline gives CDR1 GTSNPN, CDR2 SVGIG (reference sequence). This CDR3 contains 13 residues.

The sample holds one count of this clone. The gene calls are TRBV2 and TRBJ2-1; TRBD1 aligns across 7 bases. Germline values: CDR1 SNHLY, CDR2 FYNNEI. V lost 11 bases, J lost 4 bases, and 11 bases stayed unmatched. There are 14 residues in the CDR3. The CDR3 loop reads CASLGQRLYNEQFF. CDR3 bases: TGTGCCTCCCTGGGACAGAGGTTATACAATGAGCAGTTCTTC.

The chain recombines TRBV7-2 with TRBJ1-1; D uncertain. The germline V and J ends were trimmed by 3 bases and 3 bases, with 14 bases remaining between them. This CDR3 contains 15 residues. The germline V gene has CDR1 SGHTA and CDR2 FQGNSA. CDR3 sequence: CASSLLSRGHTEAFF. CDR3 coding DNA: TGTGCCAGCAGCTTGTTGAGCCGAGGGCACACTGAAGCTTTCTTT. Using reference TRBV7-2 and TRBJ1-1 for the parts outside the CDR3, the full variable domain is GAGVSQSPSNKVTEKGKDVELRCDPISGHTALYWYRQSLGQGLEFLIYFQGNSAPDKSGLPSDRFSAERTGGSVSTLTIQRTQQEDSAVYLCASSLLSRGHTEAFFGQGTRLTVV.

V usage is TRBV29-1 and J usage is TRBJ2-3, with 12 bases identical to TRBD2. Trimming took 4 bases from V and 4 from J; bases not matched to a gene: 3. From germline, CDR1 is SQVTM and CDR2 ANQGSEA. The length of the CDR3 is 14 residues. In DNA, the CDR3 is TGCAGCGTTGGACTAGCGGGGGCGGCAGATACGCAGTATTTT. Translated, it gives CSVGLAGAADTQYF.

The V and J genes are TRBV29-1 and TRBJ1-2; the D gene is possibly TRBD1 (5 bases). V was clipped by 7 bases and J by 6 bases, with 24 bases between them. Germline CDR1 SQVTM, CDR2 ANQGSEA. This CDR3 contains 15 residues. The CDR3 reads CSARTQGGSVDGYTF. The CDR3 region has the DNA TGCAGCGCTCGGACCCAGGGAGGCTCCGTCGATGGCTACACCTTC. The full variable domain, rest sourced from reference TRBV29-1 and TRBJ1-2, is SAVISQKPSRDICQRGTSLTIQCQVDSQVTMMFWYRQQPGQSLTLIATANQGSEATYESGFVIDKFPISRPNLTFSTLTVSNMSPEDSSIYLCSARTQGGSVDGYTFGSGTRLTVV.

This rearrangement joins TRBV7-2 to TRBJ1-3, with TRBD1 identical over 7 bases. This CDR3 spans 15 amino acids. Trimming cost V 1 base and J 3 bases; bases outside gene matches: 3. Germline V gene data show CDR1 as SGHTA and CDR2 as FQGNSA. The CDR3 sequence: CASSLEDRLGNTIYF. For the CDR3, the DNA is TGTGCCAGCAGCTTAGAGGACAGGCTTGGAAACACCATATATTTT.

The chain employs TRBV25-1 and TRBJ2-1, with 9 bases that match TRBD1. This CDR3 contains 15 residues. Germline trimming cut 5 bases from V and 6 bases from J; bases unmatched to any gene: 8. Germline loops: CDR1 MGHDK, CDR2 SYGVNS. In DNA, the CDR3 is TGTGCCAGCAGTATCCGGACAGGGGTCTTCAATGAGCAGTTCTTC. Residues: CASSIRTGVFNEQFF.

The chain carries TRBV25-1 and TRBJ2-2; tentative D call: TRBD1 (5 bases). V was clipped by 5 bases and J by 0 bases, with 10 bases between them. Germline V gene data show CDR1 as MGHDK and CDR2 as SYGVNS. This CDR3 comprises 15 residues. CDR3 DNA: TGTGCCAGCAGTCCCAGGGCGGCGAACACCGGGGAGCTGTTTTTT. The encoded protein is CASSPRAANTGELFF.

This clone showed up just once. The gene calls are TRBV6-1 and TRBJ2-1; 9 nucleotides line up with TRBD1. The CDR3 is 16 amino acids. Trimming removed 2 bases from V and 8 bases from J; junction bases left unmatched: 10. In germline, CDR1 is MNHNS, CDR2 SASEGT. For the CDR3, the DNA is TGTGCCAGCAGTGAACCTCCGGGACAGGGAACGGATGAGCAGTTCTTC. Its protein is CASSEPPGQGTDEQFF.

The V and J genes are TRBV5-1 and TRBJ2-7; possible D gene TRBD2, 6 bases. The CDR3 loop spans 13 amino acids. Germline V gene lookup returns CDR1 SGHRS and CDR2 YFSETQ. V lost 4 bases, J lost 3 bases, and 11 bases lay in between. The CDR3, as DNA: TGCGCCAGCAGCCCGACGGAGGGCTACGAGCAGTACTTC. Translating gives CASSPTEGYEQYF.

V is TRBV15 and J is TRBJ2-7; possible D gene TRBD2, 5 bases. The CDR3 sequence is 15 residues long. Trimming left V 5 bases short and J 2 bases short, with 16 bases between. Germline assignment: CDR1 LNHNV and CDR2 YYDKDF (reference sequence). CDR3 nucleotides: TGTGCCACCAGCGGAGGCGCCGAGACTCCCTACGAGCAGTACTTC. Its protein product is CATSGGAETPYEQYF.

The V call is TRBV6-5, the J call TRBJ1-2; possible D gene TRBD1, 5 bases. The CDR3 length is 13 residues. V was pared by 5 bases and J by 7 bases, with 14 bases between. From germline, CDR1 is MNHEY and CDR2 SVGAGI. The CDR3 sequence is CASSQRGGSGYTF. DNA of the CDR3: TGTGCCAGCAGTCAGCGGGGGGGATCTGGCTACACCTTC.

V usage is TRBV7-9 and J usage is TRBJ1-4, with 7 bases lining up with TRBD1. Germline CDR1 is SEHNR and CDR2 is FQNEAQ (reference sequence). With V trimmed by 5 bases and J by 5 bases, 8 bases remained unmatched. The CDR3 length is 15 residues. Here the CDR3 DNA reads TGTGCCAGCAGCCCGGGGACAGCAGTCAATGAAAAACTGTTTTTT. Amino acid sequence: CASSPGTAVNEKLFF.

This clone has a handful of counts. V usage is TRBV30 and J usage is TRBJ1-1, with 8 nucleotides matching TRBD1. J lost 2 bases, V lost 5 bases, and 1 base had no gene match. This CDR3 comprises 12 residues. The germline gives CDR1 GTSNPN, CDR2 SVGIG (reference sequence). CDR3 loop: CAWDRGNTEAFF. CDR3 nucleotides: TGTGCCTGGGACAGGGGCAACACTGAAGCTTTCTTT.

This clone appeared a single time. The genes are TRBV7-9 and TRBJ1-5, with D perhaps TRBD1 (5 bases). The ends were cut back, 1 base at V and 4 bases at J, with 8 bases in the middle. CDR1 is SEHNR, CDR2 FQNEAQ, per germline (reference sequence). This CDR3 region has 14 residues. The CDR3 DNA follows: TGTGCCAGCAGCTTAGATCGGGGGAATCAGCCCCAGCATTTT. Its translation: CASSLDRGNQPQHF.